The clone carrying this TCR beta chain was counted many times. The sample belongs to a study of early T cells in non-severe SARS-CoV-2 infection. The CDR3 has 17 residues. Germline V CDR1 and CDR2: SQVTM, ANQGSEA. V shed 5 bases, J shed 5 bases, and the junction held 15 bases outside the gene matches. TCRdb ran MiXCR on the 5' RACE reads and lists one entry per CDR3 protein. The data hold around 52,000 distinct CDR3 sequences, with approximately 12% observed a single time. Sequences were obtained from whole blood. This sequence was found in an adult who was a healthcare worker with PCR-confirmed SARS-CoV-2 infection or an uninfected control (not recorded which). The V and J genes are TRBV29-1 and TRBJ2-2; TRBD1 matches at 9 bases. Here the CDR3 reads CSVKTTGGSYDTGELFF. CDR3 nucleotides: TGCAGCGTTAAAACTACAGGGGGCTCGTATGATACCGGGGAGCTGTTTTTT.